The entry that follows covers one T cell receptor beta chain sequence. What it binds is not known. Germline assignment: CDR1 SEHNR and CDR2 FQNEAQ (reference sequence). V was clipped by 0 bases and J by 7 bases, with 15 bases between them. The CDR3 length is 15 residues. This record belongs to a study of cytomegalovirus exposure and HLA in healthy donors. General observations from the study: According to the study, 150 to 200 TCR beta chains were cytomegalovirus-associated.

Primers for the PCR totalled 60 Vbeta and 13 Jbeta. The repertoire was sequenced with immunoSEQ multiplex PCR; TCRdb's copy has only in-frame clones and lacks some. Of about 98,000 clones listed, 70% are singletons. The rearrangement uses TRBV7-9 and TRBJ1-1; tentative D call: TRBD1 (5 bases). The sequencing input was PBMCs. This TCR was sampled from a man between 50 and 59 years old in good health and CMV-seronegative. CDR3 in amino acids: CASSLASGDAGEAFF. The DNA for the CDR3 is TGTGCCAGCAGCTTAGCGTCGGGGGACGCGGGTGAAGCTTTCTTT.